These 30 T cell receptor beta chains share one sample of origin, sequenced in a study of Graves' ophthalmopathy and Graves' hyperthyroidism. The authors amplified TCR beta CDR3 regions from RNA transcripts. The library came from an HTBI-primed first-round RT-PCR and a second-round multiplex PCR. TCRdb reprocessed the multiplex PCR reads via MiXCR and lists one record per CDR3 protein. The sample contains roughly 600,000 distinct CDR3 sequences, approximately 37% of which appear only once. Sequencing was done on a sample of peripheral blood or thyroid tissue (not recorded which). The receptors derive from an adult man with Graves' hyperthyroidism.

In DNA form, the CDR3 reads TGCAGCAGCCAAGGTACAGGGGTAGACGAGCAGTACTTC. This sequence encodes CSSQGTGVDEQYF. V is TRBV29-1 and J is TRBJ2-7; 7 bases agree with TRBD1. V was clipped by 8 bases and J by 5 bases; unmatched bases: 12. There are 13 residues in the CDR3. CDR1 is SQVTM, CDR2 ANQGSEA, per germline.

This clonotype has ten or more counts. This chain joins TRBV12-3 or TRBV12-4 and TRBJ2-5, with TRBD2 as a possible D gene (6 bases). V shed 6 bases and J shed 5 bases, with 10 bases lying between them. There are 12 residues in the CDR3. The CDR3 nucleotides are TGTGCCAGCAGCAAACGGGGGGAGACCCAGTACTTC. This encodes CASSKRGETQYF.

This clonotype was counted ten times or more. The rearrangement uses TRBV5-4 and TRBJ1-2, with D unclear. Trimming stripped 1 base from V and 10 bases from J, with 8 bases between. Germline loops: CDR1 SGHNT, CDR2 YYREEE (reference sequence). CDR3 length equals 11 residues. The CDR3 sequence is CASSLFRTYTF. The CDR3 DNA is TGTGCCAGCAGCTTGTTCAGGACCTACACCTTC.

This clonotype was seen many times. The V gene is TRBV10-3, the J gene TRBJ2-2; D unresolved. V was trimmed by 4 bases and J by 0 bases, leaving 9 bases between them. The germline CDR1 and CDR2 sequences are ENHRY and SYGVKD. This CDR3 has 15 residues. CDR3 in DNA: TGTGCCATCAGTGTAGGAAACGCGAACACCGGGGAGCTGTTTTTT. The encoded protein is CAISVGNANTGELFF.

This chain links TRBV7-3 with TRBJ2-7; 14 bases agree with TRBD2. The closer fit of TRBJ2-5 to the DNA end suggests the J call may be wrong. The CDR3 length is 16 residues. Germline V lookup: CDR1 SGHTA, CDR2 FQGTGA. CDR3 region: CASSYGLAGGKETQYF. The CDR3 region has the DNA TGTGCCAGCAGCTATGGACTAGCGGGAGGAAAGGAGACCCAGTACTTC.

This clonotype was observed a handful of times. The chain carries TRBV25-1 and TRBJ1-1; D not resolved. Germline-derived CDR1 and CDR2 are MGHDK and SYGVNS. The CDR3 contains 15 residues. The V and J ends lost 5 bases and 3 bases respectively, with 16 bases between them. The chain's CDR3 is CASSLDRKGYTEAFF. In DNA form, the CDR3 reads TGTGCCAGCAGTTTAGATCGGAAGGGTTACACTGAAGCTTTCTTT. Full variable domain (missing parts from reference TRBV25-1 and TRBJ1-1): EADIYQTPRYLVIGTGKKITLECSQTMGHDKMYWYQQDPGMELHLIHYSYGVNSTEKGDLSSESTVSRIRTEHFPLTLESARPSHTSQYLCASSLDRKGYTEAFFGQGTRLTVV.

The chain joins TRBV25-1 to TRBJ2-5; 12 bases line up with TRBD2. V lost 5 bases to trimming and J lost 5 bases; unmatched junction nucleotides: 3. CDR1 MGHDK and CDR2 SYGVNS come from the germline V gene. This CDR3 is 14 amino acids long. The CDR3: CASSKTSGGETQYF. In DNA form, the CDR3 reads TGTGCCAGCAGTAAGACTAGCGGGGGTGAGACCCAGTACTTC.

A few counts support this clonotype. V is TRBV7-9 and J is TRBJ2-7, with 13 bases aligning to TRBD2. V trimming: 1 base; J trimming: 7 bases; junction bases outside the gene matches: 7. CDR1 and CDR2 from the germline V gene are SEHNR and FQNEAQ (reference sequence). The CDR3 is made up of 16 amino acids. The DNA of the CDR3 is TGTGCCAGCAGCTTAGGGGGACTAGCGGGATACAATGAGCAGTACTTC. Translated: CASSLGGLAGYNEQYF.

This sequence joins TRBV7-2 and TRBJ1-5, with unresolved D. The ends were cut back, 7 bases at V and 13 bases at J, with 17 bases in the middle. CDR1 is SGHTA and CDR2 is FQGNSA in the germline V gene. The CDR3 is 12 amino acids. CDR3 protein: CASNPTSGPQHF. The DNA of the CDR3 is TGTGCCAGCAATCCGACTAGCGGGCCGCAGCATTTT.

The J gene is TRBJ2-7, the V gene TRBV29-1, with 11 nucleotides matching TRBD2. The DNA end favors TRBJ2-1, so the J call may be wrong. The CDR3 runs 15 residues. CDR1 SQVTM and CDR2 ANQGSEA come from the germline V gene. In DNA, the CDR3 is TGCAGCGTTGATGATCTAGCGGGAGGCTACAATGAGCAGTTCTTC. As protein: CSVDDLAGGYNEQFF.

This clonotype was recorded at least ten times. V gene TRBV27 combines with J gene TRBJ1-5; D unclear. The CDR3 is made up of 13 amino acids. Trimming cost V 5 bases and J 3 bases, with 8 bases left between them. CDR1 is MNHEY, CDR2 SMNVEV, per germline (reference sequence). The CDR3 DNA reads as TGTGCCAGCAGTAACAGACCCAATCAGCCCCAGCATTTT. It translates to CASSNRPNQPQHF.

This clonotype has more than one count but fewer than ten. The gene calls are TRBV6-1 and TRBJ1-1, with 8 bases aligning to TRBD1. This CDR3 has 13 residues. The germline CDR1 and CDR2 sequences are MNHNS and SASEGT. V was clipped by 7 bases and J by 7 bases; unmatched bases: 8. The CDR3 coding sequence is TGTGCCAGCATTAAACAGGGGGACGGTGAAGCTTTCTTT. It yields the protein CASIKQGDGEAFF.

On this clonotype itself: A much larger clone differs from this one at a single base, so this may be a read error. The genes are TRBV25-1 and TRBJ1-5; D gene uncertain. The germline CDR1 and CDR2 sequences are MGHDK and SYGVNS. Trimming left V 3 bases short and J 3 bases short, with 9 bases between. The CDR3 loop spans 14 amino acids. CDR3 nucleotide sequence: TGTGCCAGCAGTGAGATGGGGAACAATCAGCCCCAGCATTTT. It is translated as CASSEMGNNQPQHF.

This rearrangement joins TRBV20-1 to TRBJ2-3; TRBD2 agrees at 7 bases. J was trimmed by 4 bases and V by 4 bases; bases with no gene match: 2. CDR3 size: 12 residues. CDR1 and CDR2 (germline): DFQATT, SNEGSKA (reference sequence). The CDR3 loop is CSANRGADTQYF. DNA for the CDR3: TGCAGTGCTAATCGGGGGGCAGATACGCAGTATTTT.

This clonotype appeared many times. J is TRBJ2-2 and V is TRBV11-1; D is perhaps TRBD1 (5 bases). V was clipped by 6 bases and J by 4 bases, with 9 bases between them. The CDR3 consists of 13 residues. Germline CDR1 is SGHAT and CDR2 is FQDESV (reference sequence). The CDR3: CASRQVITGELFF. In DNA form, the CDR3 reads TGTGCCAGCAGACAGGTCATCACCGGGGAGCTGTTTTTT.

About this clonotype itself: A much larger clonotype is one base distant, so this may be a read error. The chain has TRBV20-1 and TRBJ1-1, with D hard to call. The V end lost 0 bases, the J end lost 4 bases, and 15 bases lay between the germline ends. Looked up from germline, CDR1 is DFQATT and CDR2 is SNEGSKA (reference sequence). The CDR3 extends over 15 amino acids. In DNA form, the CDR3 reads TGCAGTGCTAGAGATCTGGGTTTTGTTAGCACTGAAGCTTTCTTT. Its translation is CSARDLGFVSTEAFF.

This clonotype was observed at least ten times. The chain recombines TRBV20-1 with TRBJ2-5; TRBD1 is a possible D gene (5 bases). This CDR3 is 13 amino acids long. CDR1 DFQATT and CDR2 SNEGSKA come from the germline V gene (reference sequence). V dropped 3 bases and J dropped 3 bases, with 11 bases sitting between them. The CDR3: CSARATAKETQYF. For the CDR3, the DNA is TGCAGTGCTAGGGCGACAGCCAAAGAGACCCAGTACTTC.

CDR3 protein: CASSSRDRGRGEKLFF. CDR3 sequence (DNA): TGTGCCAGCAGTTCCCGGGACAGGGGGCGAGGCGAAAAACTGTTTTTT. The gene calls are TRBV12-3 or TRBV12-4 and TRBJ1-4; 12 nucleotides align to TRBD1. The CDR3 covers 16 residues. V lost 4 bases to trimming and J lost 8 bases; unmatched junction nucleotides: 8.

Ten or more counts support this clonotype. CDR3 sequence reads: CASSSTSAYEQYF. The CDR3 bases are TGTGCCAGCAGCTCGACTAGCGCCTACGAGCAGTACTTC. The chain recombines TRBV5-4 with TRBJ2-7; 8 bases agree with TRBD2. Trimming cost V 3 bases and J 2 bases; bases outside gene matches: 1. The CDR3 has 13 amino acids. Germline V gives CDR1 SGHNT, CDR2 YYREEE (reference sequence).

The rearrangement links TRBV12-3 or TRBV12-4 to TRBJ1-3; D ambiguous. The CDR3 contains 12 residues. V was clipped by 5 bases and J by 10 bases, with 12 bases between them. CDR3 sequence (DNA): TGTGCCAGCAGTGGCGGAAGAGAGACCATATATTTT. Protein sequence: CASSGGRETIYF.

This clonotype was seen ten or more times. The V gene is TRBV15, the J gene TRBJ1-4; TRBD1 matches 9 bases. J lost 0 bases, V lost 3 bases, and 2 bases had no gene match. Germline V CDR1 and CDR2: LNHNV, YYDKDF (reference sequence). The CDR3 sequence is 16 residues long. The CDR3: CATSRDRGATNEKLFF. The CDR3 nucleotides are TGTGCCACCAGCAGGGACAGGGGCGCAACTAATGAAAAACTGTTTTTT.

The chain couples TRBV5-1 to TRBJ2-7; D unresolved. V was cut by 0 bases and J by 3 bases, with 16 bases left in between. The CDR3 spans 16 residues. The V gene's germline CDR1 is SGHRS and CDR2 YFSETQ. CDR3 residues: CASSLGPVRQIYEQYF. The CDR3 bases are TGCGCCAGCAGCTTGGGGCCTGTCAGGCAAATCTACGAGCAGTACTTC.

V gene TRBV20-1 combines with J gene TRBJ1-1; D call uncertain. V was clipped by 0 bases and J by 1 base, with 15 bases between them. Per the germline V gene, CDR1 is DFQATT and CDR2 is SNEGSKA (reference sequence). This CDR3 region has 16 residues. The CDR3 coding sequence is TGCAGTGCTAGAGATCCTTTTGGGGTCTCGAACACTGAAGCTTTCTTT. It encodes CSARDPFGVSNTEAFF.

The chain combines TRBV29-1 with TRBJ2-7; no firm D call. Trimming stripped 4 bases from V and 6 bases from J, with 16 bases between. The CDR3 runs 13 residues. Germline CDR1 SQVTM, CDR2 ANQGSEA. The CDR3 DNA is TGCAGCGTTGCCCTTGGTAGTTTGGGCGAGCAGTACTTC. This codes for CSVALGSLGEQYF.

This clonotype was seen many times. V gene TRBV12-3 or TRBV12-4 combines with J gene TRBJ1-1; 10 nucleotides align to TRBD1. Unmatched junction bases numbered 5, after V lost 5 bases and J lost 5 bases. The CDR3 contains 14 residues. The CDR3 nucleotides are TGTGCCAGCAGTCGACAGGGGGCAAGAACTGAAGCTTTCTTT. This translates into CASSRQGARTEAFF.

This clonotype was detected many times. CDR3 in DNA: TGCAGCGTTGGGGACAGGGCCCCCAGGGGCTATGGCTACACCTTC. Protein sequence: CSVGDRAPRGYGYTF. The rearrangement links TRBV29-1 to TRBJ1-2, with 9 bases lining up with TRBD1. Trimming removed 4 bases from V and 4 bases from J; junction bases left unmatched: 10. The CDR3 loop spans 15 amino acids. CDR1 and CDR2 from the germline V gene are SQVTM and ANQGSEA.

A remark on this clonotype: No conserved phenylalanine or tryptophan ends this CDR3, so it is likely a read error. CDR3 sequence (DNA): TGTGCCATCGGTAGACAGGGTACCACTGAAGCTTTCCTT. Residues: CAIGRQGTTEAFL. V usage is TRBV10-3 and J usage is TRBJ1-1; 7 nucleotides align to TRBD1. Germline values: CDR1 ENHRY, CDR2 SYGVKD. Trimming removed 8 bases from V and 4 bases from J; junction bases left unmatched: 7. This CDR3 has 13 amino acids.

The sample holds many counts of this clonotype. The chain employs TRBV19 and TRBJ2-7, with D perhaps TRBD1 (6 bases). The V end lost 9 bases, the J end lost 0 bases, and 15 bases lay between the germline ends. CDR1 is LNHDA, CDR2 SQIVND, per germline (reference sequence). This CDR3 is 14 amino acids long. The CDR3, as DNA: TGTGCCAGATCGAACAGGGATAGCTCCTACGAGCAGTACTTC. Translated: CARSNRDSSYEQYF.

This clonotype was detected ten times or more. CDR3 sequence reads: CASSAGGATNYGYTF. The CDR3 DNA reads TGTGCCAGCAGCGCAGGGGGAGCCACTAACTATGGCTACACCTTC. The V and J genes are TRBV9 and TRBJ1-2, with TRBD1 matching 7 bases. The CDR3 spans 15 residues. The J segment lost 0 bases and the V segment lost 3 bases, leaving 5 bases of the junction unmatched. Germline V gives CDR1 SGDLS, CDR2 YYNGEE.

This clonotype came up many times. This CDR3 reads CASSPGQGSGYGYTF. CDR3 coding DNA: TGTGCCAGCAGTCCCGGACAGGGTTCGGGGTATGGCTACACCTTC. This chain uses TRBV12-3 or TRBV12-4 with TRBJ1-2; 8 nucleotides align to TRBD1. V lost 5 bases and J lost 5; bases outside the gene matches: 10. The CDR3 is 15 amino acids.